Here is one T cell receptor (beta chain) with its context. Its cognate antigen has yet to be identified. No base quality values were provided; no much bigger clone lies one nucleotide off. Enrolling through a virtual design, the prospective study's participants ranged in age from roughly 18 to 89 years and lived across roughly 23 United States geographic areas. To assign participants to cohorts, the prospective study relied on clinical history that participants themselves reported in a screening survey and a study questionnaire. Recovered participants in ImmuneRACE Cohort 3 were defined as having two consecutive negative NP/OP PCR tests, clearance from a healthcare professional, or resolution of symptoms. In the prospective study, whole blood, serum and a nasopharyngeal or oropharyngeal swab were collected from each participant by mobile phlebotomists. Participants in the prospective study had the option to provide additional blood draws and questionnaires over a roughly 2-month period. Prospective study blood samples were shipped either frozen or at room temperature before DNA extraction.

CDR1 is given as SGHDN and CDR2 as FVKESK, both from the germline V gene. V and J lose 4 bases and 11 bases, and a span of 21 bases separates them. The CDR3 has 16 amino acids, counting the end cysteine and phenylalanine. Of the read, only the CDR3 DNA is kept; its 48 bases are in frame from base 1. This record comes from a study of blood T cell repertoires in COVID-19 (TCRdb year 2020). At the level of the whole study: Samples covering the acute and convalescent phases of COVID-19 were provided by collaborators in the United States, Italy and Spain. Where available, HLA class I and class II types were obtained from metadata supplied by the sample provider rather than from assay-based typing. The samples were drawn from the first 160 participants of the ongoing ImmuneRACE study and from 950 to 1,500 subjects provided by 6 global collaborators. Sample metadata almost always included a de-identified subject ID, COVID-19 status, age in years and sex. Subjects who had been exposed to COVID-19, were actively infected with it, or had recovered from it provided the deeply sampled blood TCRbeta repertoires that made up the dataset. A freely available public database, intended as a resource for researchers studying the immune response to SARS-CoV-2, is where the repertoires were released. The prospective study material was composed of cDNA or gDNA derived from T cells, B-cell-depleted T cells, or PBMCs.

Results and caveats for the whole study, not just this receptor: The quantity of clinical and demographic metadata differed by source and by participant and was supplied without curation.

The immunoSEQ Assay, a bias-controlled multiplex PCR, was used to amplify TCRbeta CDR3 regions from genomic DNA. Per the source publication's procedure: The number of nucleated cells in each sample was estimated by amplification of reference gene primers within the assay. To quantify the absolute abundance of each unique TCRbeta CDR3 rearrangement, sequence reads were collapsed and filtered. For each sample, productive Simpson clonality was calculated as the square root of Simpson's diversity index over productive rearrangements. The source is immuneACCESS, and TCRdb retained only in-frame sequences with V and J called. Part of the clones is not carried over; for the studies checked, unresolved V genes explain less than half of this, and the remainder is unexplained. The V and J calls and the clone size are those of that table, but D and trimming were determined from the DNA. This sample holds 160,000 or so clones; 80% were observed only once. The ten largest account for 5% to 6% of the sample.

Sequencing input: PBMCs or T cells enriched from blood (not recorded which). The chain employs TRBV14 and TRBJ1-6; 6 matching bases give a weak D call of TRBD1. The sequence was obtained from a man aged 35-49 years who had recovered from COVID-19. The sequenced DNA is TGTGCCAGCAGCCCTCAGACAGGCGGAATAACTCCACCCCTCCACTTT. Its protein is CASSPQTGGITPPLHF.